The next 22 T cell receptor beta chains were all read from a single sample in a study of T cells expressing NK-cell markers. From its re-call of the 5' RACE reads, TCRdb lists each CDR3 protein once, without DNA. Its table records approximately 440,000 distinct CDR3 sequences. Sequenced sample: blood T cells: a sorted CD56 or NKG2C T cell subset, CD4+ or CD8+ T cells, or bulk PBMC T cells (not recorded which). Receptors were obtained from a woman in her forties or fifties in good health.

The CDR3 sequence is CASSKQGARTEAFF. The chain uses TRBV3-1 and TRBJ1-1; lacking DNA, the TRBD1 call made by TCRdb goes unchecked. The CDR3 totals 14 residues. CDR1 is LGHDT, CDR2 YNNKEL, per germline (reference sequence). The entire variable domain, with the rest obtained from reference TRBV3-1 and TRBJ1-1, is as follows: DTAVSQTPKYLVTQMGNDKSIKCEQNLGHDTMYWYKQDSKKFLKIMFSYNNKELIINETVPNRFSPKSPDKAHLNLHINSLELGDSAVYFCASSKQGARTEAFFGQGTRLTVV.

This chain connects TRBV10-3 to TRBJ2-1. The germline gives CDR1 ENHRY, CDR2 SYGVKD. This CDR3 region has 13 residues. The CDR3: CAISEFGSNEQFF.

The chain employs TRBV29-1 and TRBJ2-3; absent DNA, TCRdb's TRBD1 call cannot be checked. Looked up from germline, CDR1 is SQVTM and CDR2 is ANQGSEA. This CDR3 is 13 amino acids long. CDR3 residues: CSVDVTGVDTQYF.

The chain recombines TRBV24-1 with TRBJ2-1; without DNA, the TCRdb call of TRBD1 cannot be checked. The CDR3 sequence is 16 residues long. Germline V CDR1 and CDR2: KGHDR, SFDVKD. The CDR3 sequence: CATSDSGGNLYNEQFF.

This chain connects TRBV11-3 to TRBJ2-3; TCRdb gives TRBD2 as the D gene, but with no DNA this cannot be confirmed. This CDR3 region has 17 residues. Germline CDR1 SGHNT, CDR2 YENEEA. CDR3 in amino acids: CASSLSPGTSGKDTQYF. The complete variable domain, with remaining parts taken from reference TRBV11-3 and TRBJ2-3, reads EAGVVQSPRYKIIEKKQPVAFWCNPISGHNTLYWYLQNLGQGPELLIRYENEEAVDDSQLPKDRFSAERLKGVDSTLKIQPAELGDSAVYLCASSLSPGTSGKDTQYFGPGTRLTVL.

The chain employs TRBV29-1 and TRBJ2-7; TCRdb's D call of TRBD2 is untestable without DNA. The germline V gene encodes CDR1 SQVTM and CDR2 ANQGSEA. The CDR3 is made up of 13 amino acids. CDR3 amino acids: CSVEVKGGYEQYF.

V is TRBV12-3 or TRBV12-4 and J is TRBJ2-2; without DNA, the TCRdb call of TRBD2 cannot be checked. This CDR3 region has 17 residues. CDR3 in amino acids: CASSRGGLAGITGELFF.

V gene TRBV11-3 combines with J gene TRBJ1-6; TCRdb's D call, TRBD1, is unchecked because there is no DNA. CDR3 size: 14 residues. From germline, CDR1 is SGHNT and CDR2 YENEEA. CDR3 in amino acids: CASSLTEGYSPLHF.

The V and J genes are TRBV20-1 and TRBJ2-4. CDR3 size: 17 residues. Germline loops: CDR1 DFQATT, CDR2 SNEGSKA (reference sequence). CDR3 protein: CSARDVLAGIAKNIQYF.

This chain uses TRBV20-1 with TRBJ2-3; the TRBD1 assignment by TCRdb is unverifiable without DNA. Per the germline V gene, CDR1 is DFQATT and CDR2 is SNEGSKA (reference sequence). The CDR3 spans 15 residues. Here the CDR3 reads CSARDQGVLTDTQYF.

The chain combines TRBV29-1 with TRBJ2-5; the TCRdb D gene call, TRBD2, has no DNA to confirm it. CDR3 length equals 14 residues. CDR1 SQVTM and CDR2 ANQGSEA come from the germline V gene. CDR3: CSVPGLAGQETQYF.

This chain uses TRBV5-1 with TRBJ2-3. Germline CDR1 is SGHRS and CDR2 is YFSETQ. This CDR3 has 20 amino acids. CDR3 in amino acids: CASSLALFGGKLPHGDTQYF.

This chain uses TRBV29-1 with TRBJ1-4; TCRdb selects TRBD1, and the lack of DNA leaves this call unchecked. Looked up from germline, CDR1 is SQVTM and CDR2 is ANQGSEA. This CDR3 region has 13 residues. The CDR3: CSVTDRGLEKLFF.

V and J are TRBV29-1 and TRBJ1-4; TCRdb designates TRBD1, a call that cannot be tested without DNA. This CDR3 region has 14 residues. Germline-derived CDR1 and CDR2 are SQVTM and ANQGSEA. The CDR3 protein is CSATRGTGLEKLFF.

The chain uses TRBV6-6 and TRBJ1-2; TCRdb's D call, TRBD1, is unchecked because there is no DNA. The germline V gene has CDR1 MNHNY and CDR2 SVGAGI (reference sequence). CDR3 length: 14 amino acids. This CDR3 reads CASRTAGDRNGYTF.

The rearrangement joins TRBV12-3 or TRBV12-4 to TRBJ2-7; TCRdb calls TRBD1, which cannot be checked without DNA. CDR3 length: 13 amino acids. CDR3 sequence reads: CASRTGGGREQYF.

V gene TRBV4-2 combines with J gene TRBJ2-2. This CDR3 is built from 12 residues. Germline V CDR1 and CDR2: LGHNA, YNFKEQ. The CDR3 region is CASSYKGGELFF.

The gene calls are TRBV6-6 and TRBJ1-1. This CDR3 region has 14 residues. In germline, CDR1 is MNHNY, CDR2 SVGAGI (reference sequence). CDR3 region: CASSAGGGRTEAFF.

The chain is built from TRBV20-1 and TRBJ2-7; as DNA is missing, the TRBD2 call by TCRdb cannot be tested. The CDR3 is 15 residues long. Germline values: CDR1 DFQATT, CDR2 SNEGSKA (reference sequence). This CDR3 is CSAQTSGRVDGEQYF.

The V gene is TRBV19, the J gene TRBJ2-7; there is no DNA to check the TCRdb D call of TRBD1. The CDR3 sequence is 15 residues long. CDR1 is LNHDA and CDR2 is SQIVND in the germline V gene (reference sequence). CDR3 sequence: CASSPGRGGSYEQYF.

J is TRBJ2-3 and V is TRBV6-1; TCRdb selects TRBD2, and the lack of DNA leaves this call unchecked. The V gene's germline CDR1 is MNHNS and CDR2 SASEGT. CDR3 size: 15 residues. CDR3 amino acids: CASSDRIAGGDTQYF.

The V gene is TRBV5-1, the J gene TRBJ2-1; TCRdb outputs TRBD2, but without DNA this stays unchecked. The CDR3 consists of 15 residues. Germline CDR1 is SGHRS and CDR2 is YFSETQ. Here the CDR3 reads CASRLAGSSYNEQFF.